This TCR beta chain was sequenced for a study of beta chain features in type 1 diabetes. Every isolated RNA sample was fully reverse transcribed, so sequencing captured expressed TCRB transcripts. The data were produced by immunoSEQ multiplex PCR, yet TCRdb's version contains in-frame clones alone and is incomplete. The data show 900,000 or so clones, about 17% seen once. This CDR3 comprises 15 residues. The germline V gene encodes CDR1 MDHEN and CDR2 SYDVKM. With V trimmed by 5 bases and J by 3 bases, 7 bases remained unmatched. Sequencing was carried out using naive CD4+ T cells from blood. The clonotype was recovered from a young woman in good health. The V gene is TRBV28, the J gene TRBJ1-5; TRBD1 agrees at 7 bases. The CDR3 loop reads CASSTGTAFNQPQHF. The CDR3 bases are TGTGCCAGCAGTACCGGGACAGCCTTCAATCAGCCCCAGCATTTT.